The present T cell receptor (beta chain) was sequenced within a study of cytomegalovirus exposure and HLA in healthy donors. Losses at the gene ends were 0 bases for V and 8 bases for J; bases not matched to a gene: 5. CDR1 is MGHDK and CDR2 is SYGVNS in the germline V gene. This CDR3 is 15 amino acids long. Healthy bone marrow donors made up the donors. In the PCR, 60 Vbeta and 13 Jbeta primers were used. Libraries were prepared by immunoSEQ multiplex PCR; TCRdb keeps only in-frame clonotypes and omits some of them. The data hold about 150,000 clones, with roughly 81% observed a single time. The specimen was PBMCs. The TCR sequence derives from a man aged 25 to 45 in good health and CMV-seropositive. The J gene is TRBJ1-4, the V gene TRBV25-1; 8 positions match TRBD1. The CDR3 DNA reads as TGTGCCAGCAGTGAATATAACAGGGGGAGGGAAAAACTGTTTTTT. It codes for CASSEYNRGREKLFF.